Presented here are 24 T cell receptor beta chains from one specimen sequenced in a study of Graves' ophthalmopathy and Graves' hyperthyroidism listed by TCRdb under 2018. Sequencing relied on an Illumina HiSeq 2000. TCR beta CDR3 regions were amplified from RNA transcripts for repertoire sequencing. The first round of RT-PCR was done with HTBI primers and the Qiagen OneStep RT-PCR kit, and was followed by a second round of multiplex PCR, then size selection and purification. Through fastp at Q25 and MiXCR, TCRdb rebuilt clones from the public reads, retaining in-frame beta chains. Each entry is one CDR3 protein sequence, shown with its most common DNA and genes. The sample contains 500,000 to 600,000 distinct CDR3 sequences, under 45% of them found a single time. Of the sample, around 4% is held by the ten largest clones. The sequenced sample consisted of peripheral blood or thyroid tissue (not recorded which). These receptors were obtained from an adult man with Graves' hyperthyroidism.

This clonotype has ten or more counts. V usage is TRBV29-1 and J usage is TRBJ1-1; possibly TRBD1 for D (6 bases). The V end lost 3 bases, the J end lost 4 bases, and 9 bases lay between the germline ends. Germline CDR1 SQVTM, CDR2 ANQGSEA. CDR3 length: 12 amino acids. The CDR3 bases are TGCAGCGTTGACGGGGGGCCCACTGAAGCTTTCTTT. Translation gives CSVDGGPTEAFF. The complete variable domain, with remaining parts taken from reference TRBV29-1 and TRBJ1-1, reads SAVISQKPSRDICQRGTSLTIQCQVDSQVTMMFWYRQQPGQSLTLIATANQGSEATYESGFVIDKFPISRPNLTFSTLTVSNMSPEDSSIYLCSVDGGPTEAFFGQGTRLTVV.

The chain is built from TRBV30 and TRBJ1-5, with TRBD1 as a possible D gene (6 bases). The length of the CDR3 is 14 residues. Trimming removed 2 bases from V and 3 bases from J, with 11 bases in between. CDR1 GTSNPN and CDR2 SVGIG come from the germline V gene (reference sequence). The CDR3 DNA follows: TGTGCCTGGAGTACGACAGGACTCAATCAGCCCCAGCATTTT. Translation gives CAWSTTGLNQPQHF.

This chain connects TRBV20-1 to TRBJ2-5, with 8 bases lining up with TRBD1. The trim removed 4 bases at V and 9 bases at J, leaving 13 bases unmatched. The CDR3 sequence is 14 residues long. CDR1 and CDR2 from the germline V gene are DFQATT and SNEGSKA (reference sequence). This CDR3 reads CSAMDRDGNQPQYF. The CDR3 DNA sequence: TGCAGTGCTATGGACAGGGACGGCAATCAGCCCCAGTACTTC.

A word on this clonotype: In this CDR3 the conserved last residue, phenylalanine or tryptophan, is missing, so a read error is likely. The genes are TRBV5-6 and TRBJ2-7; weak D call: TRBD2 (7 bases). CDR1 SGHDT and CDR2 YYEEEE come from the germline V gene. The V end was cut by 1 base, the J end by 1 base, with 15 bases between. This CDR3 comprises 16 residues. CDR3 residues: CASSLRGGERSYEQYS. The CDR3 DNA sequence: TGTGCCAGCAGCTTGAGGGGGGGGGAGCGGTCCTACGAGCAGTACTCC.

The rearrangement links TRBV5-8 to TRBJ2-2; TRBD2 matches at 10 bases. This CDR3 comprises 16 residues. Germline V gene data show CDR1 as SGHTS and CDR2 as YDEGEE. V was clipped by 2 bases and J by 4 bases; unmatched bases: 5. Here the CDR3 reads CASSFYSGRSTGELFF. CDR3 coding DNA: TGTGCCAGCAGCTTCTATAGCGGGAGGTCCACCGGGGAGCTGTTTTTT.

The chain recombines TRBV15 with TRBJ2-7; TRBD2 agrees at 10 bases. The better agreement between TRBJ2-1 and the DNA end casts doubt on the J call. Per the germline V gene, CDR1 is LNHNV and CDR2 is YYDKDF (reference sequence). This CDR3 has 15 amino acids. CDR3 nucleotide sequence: TGTGCCACCAGCAGAGATCCCCTAGCGGGGGATGAGCAGTTCTTC. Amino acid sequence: CATSRDPLAGDEQFF.

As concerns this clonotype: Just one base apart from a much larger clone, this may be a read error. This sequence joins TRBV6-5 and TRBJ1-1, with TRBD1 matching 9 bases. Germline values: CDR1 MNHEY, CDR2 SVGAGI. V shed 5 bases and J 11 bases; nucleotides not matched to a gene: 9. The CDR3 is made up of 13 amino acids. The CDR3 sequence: CASSGTGRELAFF. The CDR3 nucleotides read TGTGCCAGCAGTGGGACAGGGAGGGAACTGGCTTTCTTT.

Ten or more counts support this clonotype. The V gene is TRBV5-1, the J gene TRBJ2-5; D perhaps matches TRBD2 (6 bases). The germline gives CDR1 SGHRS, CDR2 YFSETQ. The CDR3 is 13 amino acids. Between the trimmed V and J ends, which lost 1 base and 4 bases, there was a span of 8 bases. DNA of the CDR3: TGCGCCAGCAGCTTGCGGGAGCCAGAGACCCAGTACTTC. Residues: CASSLREPETQYF.

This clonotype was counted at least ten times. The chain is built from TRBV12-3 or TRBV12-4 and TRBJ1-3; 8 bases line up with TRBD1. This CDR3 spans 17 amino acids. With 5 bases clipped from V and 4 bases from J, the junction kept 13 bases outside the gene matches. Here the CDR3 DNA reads TGTGCCAGCAGTCCAGACCCGACAGGGGATAGGGGAAACACCATATATTTT. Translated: CASSPDPTGDRGNTIYF.

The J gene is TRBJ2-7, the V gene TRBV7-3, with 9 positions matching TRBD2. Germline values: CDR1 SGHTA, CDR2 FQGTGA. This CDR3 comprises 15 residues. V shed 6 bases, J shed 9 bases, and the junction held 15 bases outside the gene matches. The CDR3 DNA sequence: TGTGCCAGCAGTATCGGCGGGGGGGCCACAGATACGCAGTACTTC. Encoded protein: CASSIGGGATDTQYF. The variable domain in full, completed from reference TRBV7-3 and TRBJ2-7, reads GAGVSQTPSNKVTEKGKYVELRCDPISGHTALYWYRQSLGQGPEFLIYFQGTGAADDSGLPNDRFFAVRPEGSVSTLKIQRTERGDSAVYLCASSIGGGATDTQYFGPGTRLTVT.

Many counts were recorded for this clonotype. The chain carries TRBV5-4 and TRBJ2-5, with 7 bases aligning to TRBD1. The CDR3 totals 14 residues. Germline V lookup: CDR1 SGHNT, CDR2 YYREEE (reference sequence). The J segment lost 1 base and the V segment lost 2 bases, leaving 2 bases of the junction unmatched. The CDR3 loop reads CASSLKGAQETQYF. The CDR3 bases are TGTGCCAGCAGCTTAAAGGGGGCCCAAGAGACCCAGTACTTC. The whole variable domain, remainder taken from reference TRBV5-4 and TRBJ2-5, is ETGVTQSPTHLIKTRGQQVTLRCSSQSGHNTVSWYQQALGQGPQFIFQYYREEENGRGNFPPRFSGLQFPNYSSELNVNALELDDSALYLCASSLKGAQETQYFGPGTRLLVL.

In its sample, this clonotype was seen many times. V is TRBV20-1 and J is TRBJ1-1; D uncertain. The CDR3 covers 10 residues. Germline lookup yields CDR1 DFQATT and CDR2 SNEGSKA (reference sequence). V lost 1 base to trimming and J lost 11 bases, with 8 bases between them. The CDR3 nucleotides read TGCAGTGCTAGAGGAGGCCAGGCTTTCTTT. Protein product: CSARGGQAFF.

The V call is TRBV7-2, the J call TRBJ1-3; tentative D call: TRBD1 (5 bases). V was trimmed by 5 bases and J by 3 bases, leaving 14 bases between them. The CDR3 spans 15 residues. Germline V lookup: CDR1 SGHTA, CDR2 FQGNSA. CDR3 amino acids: CASSLGTSGGNTIYF. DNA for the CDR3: TGTGCCAGCAGCCTCGGGACTAGCGGTGGAAACACCATATATTTT.

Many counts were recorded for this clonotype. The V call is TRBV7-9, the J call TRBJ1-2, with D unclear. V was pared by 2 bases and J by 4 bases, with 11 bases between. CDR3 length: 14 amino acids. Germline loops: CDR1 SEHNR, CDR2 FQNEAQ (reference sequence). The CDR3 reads CASSLLVIAYGYTF. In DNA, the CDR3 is TGTGCCAGCAGCTTACTTGTTATAGCCTATGGCTACACCTTC.

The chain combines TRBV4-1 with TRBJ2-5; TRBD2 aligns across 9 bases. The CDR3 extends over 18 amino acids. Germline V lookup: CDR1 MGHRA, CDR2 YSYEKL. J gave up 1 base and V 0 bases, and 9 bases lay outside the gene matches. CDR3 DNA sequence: TGCGCCAGCAGCCAAGATCGGCCCTCTAGCGGGACCCAAGAGACCCAGTACTTC. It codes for CASSQDRPSSGTQETQYF.

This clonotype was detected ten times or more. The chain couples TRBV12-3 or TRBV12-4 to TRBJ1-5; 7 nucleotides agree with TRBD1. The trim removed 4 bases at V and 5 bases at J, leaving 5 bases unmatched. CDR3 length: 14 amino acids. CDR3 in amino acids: CASSSTGFDQPQHF. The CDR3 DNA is TGTGCCAGCAGTTCGACAGGGTTTGATCAGCCCCAGCATTTT.

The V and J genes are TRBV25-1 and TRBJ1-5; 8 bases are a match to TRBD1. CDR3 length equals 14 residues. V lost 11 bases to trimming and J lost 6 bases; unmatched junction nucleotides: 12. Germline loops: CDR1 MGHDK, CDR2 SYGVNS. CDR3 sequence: CAAGQGSLSQPQHF. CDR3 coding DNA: TGTGCCGCAGGACAGGGAAGTCTCAGTCAGCCCCAGCATTTT.

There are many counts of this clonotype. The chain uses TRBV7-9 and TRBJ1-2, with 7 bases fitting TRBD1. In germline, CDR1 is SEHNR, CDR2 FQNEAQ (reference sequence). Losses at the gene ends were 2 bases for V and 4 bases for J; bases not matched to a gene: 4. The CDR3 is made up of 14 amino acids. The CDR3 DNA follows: TGTGCCAGCAGCTTAACTTCAGGGGGCTATGGCTACACCTTC. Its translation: CASSLTSGGYGYTF.

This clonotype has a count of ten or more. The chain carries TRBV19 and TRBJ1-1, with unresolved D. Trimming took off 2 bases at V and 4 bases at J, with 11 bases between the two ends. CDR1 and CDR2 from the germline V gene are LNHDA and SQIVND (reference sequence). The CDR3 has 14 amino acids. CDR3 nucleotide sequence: TGTGCCAGTAGTATATCCCACGGCGGCACTGAAGCTTTCTTT. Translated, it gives CASSISHGGTEAFF.

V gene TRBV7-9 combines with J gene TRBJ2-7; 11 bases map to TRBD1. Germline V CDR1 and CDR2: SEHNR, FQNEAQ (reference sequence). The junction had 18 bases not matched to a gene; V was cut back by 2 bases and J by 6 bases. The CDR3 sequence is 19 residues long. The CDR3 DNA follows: TGTGCCAGCAGCTTAATAGGTGGACAGGGGGCACAGGCGAACCGCGAGCAGTACTTC. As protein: CASSLIGGQGAQANREQYF.

CDR3 DNA: TGTGCCACCAGCGCGGACAGGGTGAACTATGGCTACACCTTC. Protein product: CATSADRVNYGYTF. The rearrangement uses TRBV15 and TRBJ1-2; 8 positions match TRBD1. The junction had 4 bases not matched to a gene; V was cut back by 5 bases and J by 2 bases. This CDR3 is built from 14 residues. Germline V CDR1 and CDR2: LNHNV, YYDKDF (reference sequence).

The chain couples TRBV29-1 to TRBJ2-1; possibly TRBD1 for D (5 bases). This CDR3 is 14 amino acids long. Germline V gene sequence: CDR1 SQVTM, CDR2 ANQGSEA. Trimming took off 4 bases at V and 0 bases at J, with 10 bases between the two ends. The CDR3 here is CSVVLGDSYNEQFF. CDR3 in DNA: TGCAGCGTTGTGCTAGGGGACTCCTACAATGAGCAGTTCTTC.

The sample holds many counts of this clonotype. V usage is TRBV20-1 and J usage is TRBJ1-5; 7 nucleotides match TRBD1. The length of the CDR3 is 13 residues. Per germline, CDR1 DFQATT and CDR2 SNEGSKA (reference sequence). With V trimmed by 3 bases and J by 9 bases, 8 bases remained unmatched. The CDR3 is CSASLDRSRPQHF. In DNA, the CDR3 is TGCAGTGCTAGTTTGGACAGGTCGCGGCCCCAGCATTTT.

The CDR3 sequence is CATSDLGDYEQYF. CDR3 nucleotides: TGTGCCACCAGTGATTTGGGGGACTACGAGCAGTACTTC. This sequence joins TRBV24-1 and TRBJ2-7; D is ambiguous. Between the trimmed V and J ends, which lost 0 bases and 3 bases, there was a span of 5 bases. The germline CDR1 and CDR2 sequences are KGHDR and SFDVKD. The CDR3 has 13 amino acids.